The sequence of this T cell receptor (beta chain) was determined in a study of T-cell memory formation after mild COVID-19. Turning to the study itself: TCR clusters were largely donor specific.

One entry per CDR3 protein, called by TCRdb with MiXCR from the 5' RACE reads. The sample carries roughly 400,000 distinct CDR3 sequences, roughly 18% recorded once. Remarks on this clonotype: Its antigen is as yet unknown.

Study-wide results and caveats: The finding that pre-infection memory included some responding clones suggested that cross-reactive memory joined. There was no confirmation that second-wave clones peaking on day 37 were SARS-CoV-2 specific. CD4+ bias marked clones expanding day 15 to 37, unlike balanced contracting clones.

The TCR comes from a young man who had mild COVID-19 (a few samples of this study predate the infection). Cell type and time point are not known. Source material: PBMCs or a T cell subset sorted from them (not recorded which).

The CDR3 nucleotides read TGTGCCACCAGCAGAAGATCGGGGAGTAGCAATCAGCCCCAGCATTTT. Its translation: CATSRRSGSSNQPQHF. The chain combines TRBV15 with TRBJ1-5; the D is unclear. CDR3 length: 16 residues. V dropped 2 bases and J dropped 0 bases, with 11 bases sitting between them. The germline gives CDR1 LNHNV, CDR2 YYDKDF (reference sequence).